Included here is one T cell receptor (beta chain) sequence, with context. In germline, CDR1 is SEHNR, CDR2 FQNEAQ (reference sequence). This CDR3 contains 14 residues. V was pared by 3 bases and J by 6 bases, with 13 bases between. This sample was taken from a study of blood T cell repertoires in COVID-19. Whole-study context: The recovered donors of Cohort 3 showed two negative PCRs, clearance, or symptom resolution.

Using immunoSEQ multiplex PCR, the repertoire was profiled, and TCRdb retains in-frame clones only, with some absent. The sample records more than 300,000 clones, about 87% being singletons. Individuals drawn from around 24 US areas were about 18 to 100 years old. This chain links TRBV7-9 with TRBJ2-3, with D perhaps matching TRBD1 (6 bases). This sequence originates from a man between 40 and 49 years old in a cohort exposed to, infected with or recovered from COVID-19 (not recorded which). Sequencing was performed on PBMCs or T cells enriched from blood (not recorded which). As DNA, the CDR3 is TGTGCCAGCAGCTTTGCAGGGGCACATGATACGCAGTATTTT. It codes for CASSFAGAHDTQYF. Full variable domain (remainder filled in from reference TRBV7-9 and TRBJ2-3): DTGVSQNPRHKITKRGQNVTFRCDPISEHNRLYWYRQTLGQGPEFLTYFQNEAQLEKSRLLSDRFSAERPKGSFSTLEIQRTEQGDSAMYLCASSFAGAHDTQYFGPGTRLTVL.